The 25 T cell receptor beta chains presented below share a single source sample, sequenced in a study of blood T cells in healthy people across ages. Then a second PCR, running roughly 6 to 12 cycles, was carried out with a sample-barcoded 5' primer and a J-beta primer mix. TCRdb itself ran the 5' RACE reads through MiXCR, one entry per CDR3 protein. The repertoire has some 900,000 distinct CDR3 sequences, about 44% of them found once; the top ten carry around 15%. The specimen was blood. Source of these receptors: a young man in good health.

This clonotype has a handful of counts. The junction departs from the called germline gene at one end, perhaps through a read error. J is TRBJ2-1 and V is TRBV7-7; D might be TRBD1 or TRBD2, each matching 5 bases. Germline V lookup: CDR1 SSHAT, CDR2 FNYEAQ (reference sequence). The CDR3 sequence is 14 residues long. The CDR3 DNA is TGTGCTAGCAGCCGGGACCTCCGCGGGAATGAGCAGTTCTTC. This sequence encodes CASSRDLRGNEQFF.

This clonotype was recorded a few times. J is TRBJ2-1 and V is TRBV6-4; maybe TRBD1 (6 bases). This CDR3 has 13 residues. CDR1 and CDR2 from the germline V gene are MRHNA and SNTAGT. Trimming took 4 bases from V and 7 from J, leaving 11 bases between them. The CDR3 here is CASSVDRGNEQFF. The DNA for the CDR3 is TGTGCCAGCAGTGTGGATAGGGGGAATGAGCAGTTCTTC.

This clonotype was detected only once. The chain links TRBV9 to TRBJ2-2; unclear D gene. Trimming stripped 0 bases from V and 2 bases from J, with 8 bases between. This CDR3 has 15 amino acids. Germline V gives CDR1 SGDLS, CDR2 YYNGEE. The CDR3 nucleotides are TGTGCCAGCAGCGTAGATCCAGGAAACACCGGGGAGCTGTTTTTT. This sequence encodes CASSVDPGNTGELFF.

There are a few counts of this clonotype. The chain has TRBV13 and TRBJ2-5, with D possibly TRBD1 on 6 matching bases. The J call may be faulty, since TRBJ2-7 better matches the DNA end. The germline V gene has CDR1 PRHDT and CDR2 FYEKMQ (reference sequence). The CDR3 loop spans 16 amino acids. The CDR3 protein is CASSLNGQKKFYEQYF. The CDR3 nucleotides are TGTGCCAGCAGCTTGAACGGACAGAAAAAGTTCTACGAGCAGTACTTC.

The J gene is TRBJ2-3, the V gene TRBV4-3, with a weak D call TRBD1 (5 bases). V dropped 0 bases and J dropped 1 base, with 11 bases sitting between them. CDR3 length: 16 residues. Germline CDR1 is LGHNA and CDR2 is YSLEER. CDR3 DNA: TGCGCCAGCAGCCAAGATGCAGGGTATGGCACAGATACGCAGTATTTT. This codes for CASSQDAGYGTDTQYF.

This clonotype has a count of ten or more. J is TRBJ1-6 and V is TRBV11-1; D not certain. V gave up 5 bases and J gave up 8 bases, with 13 bases separating them. Germline loops: CDR1 SGHAT, CDR2 FQDESV (reference sequence). CDR3 size: 14 residues. The CDR3 DNA follows: TGTGCCAGCAGCCCCCGAAATCGGGATTCACCCCTCCACTTT. Protein product: CASSPRNRDSPLHF.

This clonotype has more than one count but fewer than ten. The rearrangement uses TRBV5-1 and TRBJ2-7; D not resolved. CDR1 and CDR2 (germline): SGHRS, YFSETQ. Trimming cost V 8 bases and J 0 bases, with 6 bases left between them. This CDR3 is 11 amino acids long. The CDR3 here is CARPCSYEQYF. The DNA for the CDR3 is TGCGCCAGGCCGTGCTCCTACGAGCAGTACTTC.

V and J are TRBV7-2 and TRBJ2-5, with a tentative D call TRBD2 (5 bases). Germline CDR1 and CDR2: SGHTA and FQGNSA. V was cut by 4 bases and J by 1 base, with 10 bases left in between. CDR3 length: 14 amino acids. The CDR3 is CTSSSRTGQETQYF. In DNA form, the CDR3 reads TGTACCAGCAGCTCCCGGACTGGCCAAGAGACCCAGTACTTC.

This clonotype was detected only a few times. This rearrangement joins TRBV27 to TRBJ2-1, with 8 bases that match TRBD2. V lost 8 bases, J lost 4 bases, and 10 bases stayed unmatched. Germline assignment: CDR1 MNHEY and CDR2 SMNVEV (reference sequence). CDR3 size: 15 residues. In DNA, the CDR3 is TGTGCCAGCGGAAGTCTAGCGGGCCTATACAATGAGCAGTTCTTC. This gives the protein CASGSLAGLYNEQFF.

This clonotype has only a few counts. The V call is TRBV12-3 or TRBV12-4, the J call TRBJ2-7; a possible D gene is TRBD1 (6 bases). Trimming took 5 bases from V and 2 from J, leaving 13 bases between them. The CDR3 covers 14 residues. The CDR3 reads CASSRTGIPYEQYF. The CDR3 nucleotides read TGTGCCAGCAGTAGAACAGGGATCCCCTACGAGCAGTACTTC.

The chain carries TRBV4-2 and TRBJ2-3, with TRBD2 matching 9 bases. The CDR3 runs to 18 residues. After removal of 0 bases from V and 5 bases from J, the junction contained 12 bases not matched to a gene. Germline CDR1 reads LGHNA; CDR2 reads YNFKEQ. As DNA, the CDR3 is TGTGCCAGCAGCCAAGATCCGGGCGGGGGGGCTGTTCGAGATACGCAGTATTTT. Amino acid sequence: CASSQDPGGGAVRDTQYF.

V gene TRBV4-2 combines with J gene TRBJ2-3; TRBD1 might be the D (6 bases). CDR1 and CDR2 from the germline V gene are LGHNA and YNFKEQ. Trimming took off 0 bases at V and 7 bases at J, with 14 bases between the two ends. The CDR3 loop spans 15 amino acids. The CDR3 region is CASSQDLGARNTQYF. The CDR3 DNA follows: TGTGCCAGCAGCCAAGACCTGGGGGCCCGAAATACGCAGTATTTT.

The gene calls are TRBV20-1 and TRBJ2-3; 14 bases map to TRBD2. Looked up from germline, CDR1 is DFQATT and CDR2 is SNEGSKA (reference sequence). With 4 bases clipped from V and 0 bases from J, the junction kept 12 bases outside the gene matches. The CDR3 runs to 19 residues. CDR3 bases: TGCAGTGCTACGAGTACGACTAGCGGGGGGGACTTTAGCACAGATACGCAGTATTTT. It is translated as CSATSTTSGGDFSTDTQYF.

This clonotype appeared once. The V call is TRBV6-2 or TRBV6-3, the J call TRBJ2-5; TRBD2 matches 7 bases. With V trimmed by 0 bases and J by 2 bases, 15 bases remained unmatched. The V gene's germline CDR1 is MNHEY and CDR2 SVGEGT. CDR3 size: 19 residues. CDR3 protein: CASSYSPGLAEILQETQYF. The CDR3 region has the DNA TGTGCCAGCAGTTACTCCCCCGGGCTAGCGGAGATTCTACAAGAGACCCAGTACTTC.

This clonotype was seen a handful of times. The chain carries TRBV20-1 and TRBJ2-5; 8 bases line up with TRBD1. V was pared by 7 bases and J by 4 bases, with 11 bases of the junction left unmatched. Germline V gene sequence: CDR1 DFQATT, CDR2 SNEGSKA (reference sequence). The CDR3 totals 14 residues. This CDR3 is CSERTGLGGETQYF. Here the CDR3 DNA reads TGCAGTGAACGGACAGGGTTAGGGGGAGAGACCCAGTACTTC.

This chain joins TRBV29-1 and TRBJ2-4, with 7 bases lining up with TRBD2. The DNA end is more similar to TRBJ2-7, so the J call may be wrong. The CDR3 contains 12 residues. Germline CDR1 reads SQVTM; CDR2 reads ANQGSEA. Here the CDR3 reads CSVASGFYEQYF. The CDR3 DNA sequence: TGCAGCGTTGCTAGCGGCTTCTACGAGCAGTACTTC.

This clonotype was seen just once. A much larger clone sits a single nucleotide away, making a read error possible. The chain couples TRBV30 to TRBJ1-1, with a possible D match to TRBD1 (5 bases). V lost 1 base and J lost 4, with 19 bases in between. The CDR3 consists of 16 residues. The V gene's germline CDR1 is GTSNPN and CDR2 SVGIG (reference sequence). The CDR3: CAWSGGLLSSGTEAFF. Written as DNA, the CDR3 is TGTGCCTGGAGTGGGGGACTTCTCTCATCGGGCACTGAAGCTTTCTTT.

The gene calls are TRBV10-3 and TRBJ2-1, with 13 nucleotides matching TRBD2. The CDR3 contains 16 residues. With V trimmed by 4 bases and J by 3 bases, 3 bases remained unmatched. The germline V gene has CDR1 ENHRY and CDR2 SYGVKD. CDR3 nucleotide sequence: TGTGCCATCAGTGCCGGGACTAGCGGGATCTACAATGAGCAGTTCTTC. Protein: CAISAGTSGIYNEQFF.

This chain joins TRBV30 and TRBJ1-5, with D possibly being TRBD1 (5 bases). Trimming left V 3 bases short and J 7 bases short, with 13 bases between. The CDR3 sequence is 13 residues long. Per germline, CDR1 GTSNPN and CDR2 SVGIG (reference sequence). CDR3 amino acids: CAWSGQGQQPQHF. The DNA for the CDR3 is TGTGCCTGGAGCGGGCAGGGCCAACAGCCCCAGCATTTT.

The chain is built from TRBV7-9 and TRBJ2-1, with TRBD1 identical over 11 bases. Per germline, CDR1 SEHNR and CDR2 FQNEAQ (reference sequence). CDR3 length: 16 amino acids. The trim removed 5 bases at V and 0 bases at J, leaving 3 bases unmatched. CDR3 protein: CASSVGTGGSYNEQFF. The CDR3 region has the DNA TGTGCCAGCAGCGTCGGGACAGGGGGCTCCTACAATGAGCAGTTCTTC.

This clonotype was seen a few times. This chain joins TRBV20-1 and TRBJ2-5; no clear D. Gene TRBJ2-7 matches the end of the DNA better, so the J call may be wrong. The CDR3 is 12 residues long. Per the germline V gene, CDR1 is DFQATT and CDR2 is SNEGSKA (reference sequence). This CDR3 reads CSASRISSEQYF. The CDR3 region has the DNA TGCAGTGCTAGCCGGATCTCATCCGAGCAGTACTTC.

This rearrangement joins TRBV6-6 to TRBJ2-1, with D unresolved. CDR1 is MNHNY and CDR2 is SVGAGI in the germline V gene (reference sequence). The V end lost 5 bases, the J end lost 6 bases, and 20 bases lay between the germline ends. The CDR3 has 16 amino acids. The CDR3, as DNA: TGTGCCAGCAGTAACGCGGCCGAGGTACGCGGCAATGAGCAGTTCTTC. Amino acids: CASSNAAEVRGNEQFF.

This clonotype was picked up a small number of times. CDR3 protein: CSVTGGRTYEQYF. Here the CDR3 DNA reads TGCAGCGTTACTGGAGGACGGACCTACGAGCAGTACTTC. The chain combines TRBV29-1 with TRBJ2-7; maybe TRBD2 (5 bases). V was pared by 5 bases and J by 2 bases, with 13 bases between. This CDR3 is built from 13 residues. Germline V gene sequence: CDR1 SQVTM, CDR2 ANQGSEA.

The chain carries TRBV9 and TRBJ2-7, with 8 nucleotides matching TRBD2. This CDR3 spans 16 amino acids. Germline V gene lookup returns CDR1 SGDLS and CDR2 YYNGEE. The trim removed 4 bases at V and 2 bases at J, leaving 11 bases unmatched. In DNA form, the CDR3 reads TGTGCCAGCAGCCCAGGGGCTAGCGGGTTTACCTACGAGCAGTACTTC. Encoded protein: CASSPGASGFTYEQYF.

V is TRBV20-1 and J is TRBJ1-2; TRBD1 aligns across 8 bases. From germline, CDR1 is DFQATT and CDR2 SNEGSKA (reference sequence). The V segment lost 4 bases and the J segment 7 bases; nucleotides outside the gene matches: 8. The CDR3 has 13 amino acids. The CDR3 spells CSATQGAEGGYTF. In DNA form, the CDR3 reads TGCAGTGCTACGCAGGGGGCGGAAGGTGGCTACACCTTC.